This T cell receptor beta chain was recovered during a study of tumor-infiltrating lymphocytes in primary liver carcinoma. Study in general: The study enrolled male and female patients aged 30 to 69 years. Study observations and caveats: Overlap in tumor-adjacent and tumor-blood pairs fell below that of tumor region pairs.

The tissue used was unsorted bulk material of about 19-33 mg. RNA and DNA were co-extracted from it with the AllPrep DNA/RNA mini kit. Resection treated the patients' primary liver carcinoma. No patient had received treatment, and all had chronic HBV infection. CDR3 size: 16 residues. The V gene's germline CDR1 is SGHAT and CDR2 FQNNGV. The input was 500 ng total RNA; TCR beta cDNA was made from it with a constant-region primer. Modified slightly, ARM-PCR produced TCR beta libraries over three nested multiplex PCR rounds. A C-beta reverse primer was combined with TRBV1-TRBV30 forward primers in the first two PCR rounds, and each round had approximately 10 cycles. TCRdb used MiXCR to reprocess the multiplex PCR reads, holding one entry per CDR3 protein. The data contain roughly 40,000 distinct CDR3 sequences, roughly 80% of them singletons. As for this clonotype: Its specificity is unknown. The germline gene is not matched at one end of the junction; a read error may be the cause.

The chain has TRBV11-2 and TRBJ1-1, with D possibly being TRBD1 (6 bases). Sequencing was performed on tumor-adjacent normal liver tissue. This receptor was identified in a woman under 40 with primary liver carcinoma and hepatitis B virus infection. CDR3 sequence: CASNLHLAGVDTKAFF. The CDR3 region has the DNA TGTGCCAGCAACCTACATCTTGCAGGGGTCGACACTAAAGCTTTCTTT. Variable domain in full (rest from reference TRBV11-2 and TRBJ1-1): EAGVAQSPRYKIIEKRQSVAFWCNPISGHATLYWYQQILGQGPKLLIQFQNNGVVDDSQLPKDRFSAERLKGVDSTLKIQPAKLEDSAVYLCASNLHLAGVDTKAFFGQGTRLTVV.